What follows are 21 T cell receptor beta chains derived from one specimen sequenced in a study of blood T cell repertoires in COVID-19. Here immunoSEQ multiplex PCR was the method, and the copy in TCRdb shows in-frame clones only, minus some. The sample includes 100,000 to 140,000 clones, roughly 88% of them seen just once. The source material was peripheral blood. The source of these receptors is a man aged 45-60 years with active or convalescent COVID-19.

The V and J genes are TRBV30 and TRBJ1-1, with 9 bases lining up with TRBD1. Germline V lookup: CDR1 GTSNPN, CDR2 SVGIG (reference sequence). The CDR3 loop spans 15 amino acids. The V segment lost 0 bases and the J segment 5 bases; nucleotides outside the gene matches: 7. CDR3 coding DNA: TGTGCCTGGAGTGTTTCGGGACAGGGTATGACTGAAGCTTTCTTT. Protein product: CAWSVSGQGMTEAFF. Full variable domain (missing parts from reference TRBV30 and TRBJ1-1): SQTIHQWPATLVQPVGSPLSLECTVEGTSNPNLYWYRQAAGRGLQLLFYSVGIGQISSEVPQNLSASRPQDRQFILSSKKLLLSDSGFYLCAWSVSGQGMTEAFFGQGTRLTVV.

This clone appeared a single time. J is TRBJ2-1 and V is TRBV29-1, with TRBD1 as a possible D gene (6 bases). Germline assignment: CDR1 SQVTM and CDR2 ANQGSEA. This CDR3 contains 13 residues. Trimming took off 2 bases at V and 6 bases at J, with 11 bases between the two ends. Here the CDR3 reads CSVEKDSFNEQFF. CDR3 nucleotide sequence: TGCAGCGTTGAAAAGGACAGCTTCAATGAGCAGTTCTTC.

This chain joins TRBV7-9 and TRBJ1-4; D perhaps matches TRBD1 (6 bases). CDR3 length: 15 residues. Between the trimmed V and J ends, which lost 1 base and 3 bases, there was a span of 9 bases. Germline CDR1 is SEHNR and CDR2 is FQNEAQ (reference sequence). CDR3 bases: TGTGCCAGCAGCTTAGGACAGGCGCCTAATGAAAAACTGTTTTTT. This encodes CASSLGQAPNEKLFF.

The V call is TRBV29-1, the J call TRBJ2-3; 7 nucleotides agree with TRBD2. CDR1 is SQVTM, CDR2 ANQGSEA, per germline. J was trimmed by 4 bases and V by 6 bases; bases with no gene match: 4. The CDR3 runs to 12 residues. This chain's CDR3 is CSVNAGADTQYF. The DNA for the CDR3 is TGCAGCGTGAATGCGGGGGCAGATACGCAGTATTTT.

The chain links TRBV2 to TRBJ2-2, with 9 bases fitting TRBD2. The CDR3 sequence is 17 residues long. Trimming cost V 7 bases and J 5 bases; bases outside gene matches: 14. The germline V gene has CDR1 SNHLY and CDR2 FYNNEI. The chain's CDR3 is CASTPARGRARTGELFF. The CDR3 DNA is TGTGCCAGCACCCCCGCGCGCGGGAGGGCCCGAACCGGGGAGCTGTTTTTT.

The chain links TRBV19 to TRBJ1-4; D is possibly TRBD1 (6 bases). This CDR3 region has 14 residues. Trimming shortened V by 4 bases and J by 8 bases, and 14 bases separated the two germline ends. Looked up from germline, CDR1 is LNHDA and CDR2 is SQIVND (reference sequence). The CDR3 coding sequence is TGTGCCAGTAGTACAGGGGCCGGTGGAGAAAAACTGTTTTTT. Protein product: CASSTGAGGEKLFF. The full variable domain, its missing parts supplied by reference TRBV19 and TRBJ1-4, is DGGITQSPKYLFRKEGQNVTLSCEQNLNHDAMYWYRQDPGQGLRLIYYSQIVNDFQKGDIAEGYSVSREKKESFPLTVTSAQKNPTAFYLCASSTGAGGEKLFFGSGTQLSVL.

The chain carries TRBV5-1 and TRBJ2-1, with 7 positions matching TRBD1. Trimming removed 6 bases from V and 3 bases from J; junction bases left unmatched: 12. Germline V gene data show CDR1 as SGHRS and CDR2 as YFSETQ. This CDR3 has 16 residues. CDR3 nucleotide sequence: TGCGCCAGCACCTCGTCGGTAGGGACAGTCTACAATGAGCAGTTCTTC. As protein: CASTSSVGTVYNEQFF.

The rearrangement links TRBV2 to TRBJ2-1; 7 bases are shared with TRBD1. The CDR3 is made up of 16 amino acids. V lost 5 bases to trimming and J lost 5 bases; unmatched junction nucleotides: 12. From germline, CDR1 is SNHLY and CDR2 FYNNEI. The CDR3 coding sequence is TGTGCCAGCAGTCAACAGGGGTATGAGGGGAACAATGAGCAGTTCTTC. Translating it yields CASSQQGYEGNNEQFF.

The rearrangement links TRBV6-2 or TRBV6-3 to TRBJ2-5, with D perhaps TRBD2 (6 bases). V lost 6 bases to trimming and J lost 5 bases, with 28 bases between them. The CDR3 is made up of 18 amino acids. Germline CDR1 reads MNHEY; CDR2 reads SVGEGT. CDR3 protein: CASSFYGGQKAARETQYF. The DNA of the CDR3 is TGTGCCAGCAGCTTCTACGGGGGTCAGAAGGCAGCACGGGAGACCCAGTACTTC.

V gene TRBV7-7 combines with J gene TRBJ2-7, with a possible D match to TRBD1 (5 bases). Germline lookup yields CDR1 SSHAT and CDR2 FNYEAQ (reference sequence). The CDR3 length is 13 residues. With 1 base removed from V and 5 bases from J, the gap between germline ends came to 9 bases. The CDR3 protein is CASSLGPGHEQYF. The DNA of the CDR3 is TGTGCCAGCAGCTTAGGTCCAGGGCACGAGCAGTACTTC.

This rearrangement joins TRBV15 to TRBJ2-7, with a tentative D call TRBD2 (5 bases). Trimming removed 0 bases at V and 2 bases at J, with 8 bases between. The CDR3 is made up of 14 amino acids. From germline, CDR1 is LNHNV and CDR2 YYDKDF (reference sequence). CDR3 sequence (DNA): TGTGCCACCAGCAGAGACGAGGGAACCTACGAGCAGTACTTC. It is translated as CATSRDEGTYEQYF.

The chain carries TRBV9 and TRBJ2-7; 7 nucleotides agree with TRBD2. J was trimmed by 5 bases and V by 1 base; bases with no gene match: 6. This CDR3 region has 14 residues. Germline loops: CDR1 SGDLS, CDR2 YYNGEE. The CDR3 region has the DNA TGTGCCAGCAGCGTACGGGCGGGAGACAACGAGCAGTACTTC. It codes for CASSVRAGDNEQYF. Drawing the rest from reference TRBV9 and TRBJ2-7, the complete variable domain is DSGVTQTPKHLITATGQRVTLRCSPRSGDLSVYWYQQSLDQGLQFLIQYYNGEERAKGNILERFSAQQFPDLHSELNLSSLELGDSALYFCASSVRAGDNEQYFGPGTRLTVT.

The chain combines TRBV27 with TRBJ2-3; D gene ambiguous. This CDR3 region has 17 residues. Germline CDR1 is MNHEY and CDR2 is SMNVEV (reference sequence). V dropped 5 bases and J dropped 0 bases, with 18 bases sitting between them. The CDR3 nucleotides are TGTGCCAGCAGTCCCCCTTACCGTATAACTAGCACAGATACGCAGTATTTT. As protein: CASSPPYRITSTDTQYF.

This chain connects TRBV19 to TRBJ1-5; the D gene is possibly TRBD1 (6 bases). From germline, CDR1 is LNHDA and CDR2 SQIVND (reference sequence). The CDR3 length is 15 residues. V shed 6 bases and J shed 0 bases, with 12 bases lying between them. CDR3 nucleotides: TGTGCCAGTAGCAAATTGGACAGTAGCAATCAGCCCCAGCATTTT. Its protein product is CASSKLDSSNQPQHF.

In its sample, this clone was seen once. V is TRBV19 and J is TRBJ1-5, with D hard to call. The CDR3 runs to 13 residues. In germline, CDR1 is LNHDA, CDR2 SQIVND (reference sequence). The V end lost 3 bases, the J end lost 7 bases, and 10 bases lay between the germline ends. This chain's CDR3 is CASSIAEDQPQHF. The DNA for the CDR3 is TGTGCCAGTAGTATTGCGGAGGACCAGCCCCAGCATTTT.

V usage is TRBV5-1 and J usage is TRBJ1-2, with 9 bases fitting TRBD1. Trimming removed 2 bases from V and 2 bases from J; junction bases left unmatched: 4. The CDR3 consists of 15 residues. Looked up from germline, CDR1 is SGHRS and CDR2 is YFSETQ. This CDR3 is CASSLQGAANYGYTF. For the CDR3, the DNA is TGCGCCAGCAGCTTACAGGGGGCGGCGAACTATGGCTACACCTTC.

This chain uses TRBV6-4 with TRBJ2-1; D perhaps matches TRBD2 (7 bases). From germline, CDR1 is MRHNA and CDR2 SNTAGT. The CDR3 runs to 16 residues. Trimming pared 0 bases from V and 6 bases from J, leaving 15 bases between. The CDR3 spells CASSDSSGGAINEQFF. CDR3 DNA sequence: TGTGCCAGCAGTGACTCCTCGGGGGGCGCGATCAATGAGCAGTTCTTC.

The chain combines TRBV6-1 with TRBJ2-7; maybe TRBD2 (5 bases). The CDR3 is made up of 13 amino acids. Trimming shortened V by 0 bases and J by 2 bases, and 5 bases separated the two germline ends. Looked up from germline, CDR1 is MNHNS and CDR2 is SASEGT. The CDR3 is CASSEAGTYEQYF. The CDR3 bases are TGTGCCAGCAGTGAAGCCGGGACCTACGAGCAGTACTTC.

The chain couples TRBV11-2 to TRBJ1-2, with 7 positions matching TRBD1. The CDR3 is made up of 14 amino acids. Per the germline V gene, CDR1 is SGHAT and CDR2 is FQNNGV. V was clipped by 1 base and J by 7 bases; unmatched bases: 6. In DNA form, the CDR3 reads TGTGCCAGCAGCTTAGGACAGGGTAGTTTTGGCTACACCTTC. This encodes CASSLGQGSFGYTF.

The CDR3 DNA is TGTGCCAGCAGCTGGCAGGGGGGAGAGACCCAGTACTTC. It translates to CASSWQGGETQYF. The rearrangement links TRBV11-2 to TRBJ2-5; a possible D gene is TRBD1 (7 bases). Germline V gene lookup returns CDR1 SGHAT and CDR2 FQNNGV. This CDR3 contains 13 residues. Trimming removed 4 bases from V and 4 bases from J, with 10 bases in between.

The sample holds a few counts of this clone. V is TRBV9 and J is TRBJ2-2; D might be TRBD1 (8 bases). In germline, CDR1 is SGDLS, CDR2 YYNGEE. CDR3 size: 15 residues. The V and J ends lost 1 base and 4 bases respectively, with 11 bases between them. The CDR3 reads CASSVYRGGTGELFF. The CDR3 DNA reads TGTGCCAGCAGCGTATACAGGGGGGGCACCGGGGAGCTGTTTTTT.